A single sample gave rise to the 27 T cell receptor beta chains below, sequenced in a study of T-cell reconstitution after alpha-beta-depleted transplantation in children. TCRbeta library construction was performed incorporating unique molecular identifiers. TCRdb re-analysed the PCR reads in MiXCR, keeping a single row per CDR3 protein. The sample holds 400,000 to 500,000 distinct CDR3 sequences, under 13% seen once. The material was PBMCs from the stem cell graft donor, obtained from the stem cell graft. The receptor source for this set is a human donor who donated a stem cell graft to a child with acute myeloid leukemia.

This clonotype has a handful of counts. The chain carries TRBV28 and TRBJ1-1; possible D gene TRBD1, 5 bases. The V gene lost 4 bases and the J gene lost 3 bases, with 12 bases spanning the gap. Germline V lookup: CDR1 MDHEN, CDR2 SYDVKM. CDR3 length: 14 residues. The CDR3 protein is CASSSAQGDTEAFF. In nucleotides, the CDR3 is TGTGCCAGCAGTTCCGCTCAGGGAGACACTGAAGCTTTCTTT.

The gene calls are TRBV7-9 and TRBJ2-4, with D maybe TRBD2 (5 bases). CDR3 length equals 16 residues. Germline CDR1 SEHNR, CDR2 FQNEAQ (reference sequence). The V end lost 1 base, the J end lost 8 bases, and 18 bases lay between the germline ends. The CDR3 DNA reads TGTGCCAGCAGCTTAGGAGAGGGCAGCGGCAGGCACATTCAGTACTTC. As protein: CASSLGEGSGRHIQYF. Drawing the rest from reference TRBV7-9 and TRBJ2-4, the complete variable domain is DTGVSQNPRHKITKRGQNVTFRCDPISEHNRLYWYRQTLGQGPEFLTYFQNEAQLEKSRLLSDRFSAERPKGSFSTLEIQRTEQGDSAMYLCASSLGEGSGRHIQYFGAGTRLSVL.

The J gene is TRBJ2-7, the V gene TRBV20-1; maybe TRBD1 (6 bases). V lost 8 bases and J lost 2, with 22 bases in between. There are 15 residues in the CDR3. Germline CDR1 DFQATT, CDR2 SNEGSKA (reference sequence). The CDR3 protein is CSTIDRDTRPYEQYF. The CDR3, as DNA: TGCAGTACTATTGACCGGGACACGCGCCCCTACGAGCAGTACTTC.

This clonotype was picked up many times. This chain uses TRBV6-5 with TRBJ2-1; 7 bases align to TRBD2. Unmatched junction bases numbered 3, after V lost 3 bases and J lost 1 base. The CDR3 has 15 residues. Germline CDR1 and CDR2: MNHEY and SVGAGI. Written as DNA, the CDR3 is TGTGCCAGCAGTTATACAGCGGGATCCTACAATGAGCAGTTCTTC. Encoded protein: CASSYTAGSYNEQFF.

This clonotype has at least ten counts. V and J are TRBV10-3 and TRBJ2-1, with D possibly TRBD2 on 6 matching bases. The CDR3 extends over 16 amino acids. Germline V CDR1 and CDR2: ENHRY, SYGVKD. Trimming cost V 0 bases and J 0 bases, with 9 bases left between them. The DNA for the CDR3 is TGTGCCATCAGTGAGTCGGCGGGAAACTCCTACAATGAGCAGTTCTTC. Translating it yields CAISESAGNSYNEQFF.

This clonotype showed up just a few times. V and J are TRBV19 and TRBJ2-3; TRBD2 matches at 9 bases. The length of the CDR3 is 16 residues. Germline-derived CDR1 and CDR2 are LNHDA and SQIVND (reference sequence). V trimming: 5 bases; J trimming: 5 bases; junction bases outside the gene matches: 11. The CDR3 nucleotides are TGTGCCAGTAGTCTAGCGGCGGGAGGGCCCGGAGATACGCAGTATTTT. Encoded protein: CASSLAAGGPGDTQYF.

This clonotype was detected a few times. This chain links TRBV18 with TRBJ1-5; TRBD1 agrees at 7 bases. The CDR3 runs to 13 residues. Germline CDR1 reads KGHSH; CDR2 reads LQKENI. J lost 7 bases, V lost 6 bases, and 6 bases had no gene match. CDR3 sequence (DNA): TGTGCCAGCTCCCCTGACAGGGAACAGCCCCAGCATTTT. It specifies CASSPDREQPQHF.

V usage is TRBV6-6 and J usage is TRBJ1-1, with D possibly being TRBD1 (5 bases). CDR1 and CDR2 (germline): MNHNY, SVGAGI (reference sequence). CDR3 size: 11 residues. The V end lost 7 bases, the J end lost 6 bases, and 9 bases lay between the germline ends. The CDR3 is CASMTGPEAFF. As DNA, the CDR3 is TGTGCCAGCATGACGGGACCTGAAGCTTTCTTT.

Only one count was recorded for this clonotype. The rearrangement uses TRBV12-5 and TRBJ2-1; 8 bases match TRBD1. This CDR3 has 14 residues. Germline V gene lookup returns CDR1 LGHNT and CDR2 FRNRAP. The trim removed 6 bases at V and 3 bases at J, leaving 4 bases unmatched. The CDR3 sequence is CASGGQGYYNEQFF. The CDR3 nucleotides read TGTGCTAGTGGAGGACAGGGCTACTACAATGAGCAGTTCTTC.

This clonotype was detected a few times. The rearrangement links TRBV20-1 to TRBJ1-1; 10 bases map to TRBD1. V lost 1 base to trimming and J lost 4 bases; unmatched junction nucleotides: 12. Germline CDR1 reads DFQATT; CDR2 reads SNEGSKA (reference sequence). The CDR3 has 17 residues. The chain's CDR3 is CSARGGWGQGKGTEAFF. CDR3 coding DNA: TGCAGTGCTAGAGGGGGGTGGGGACAGGGGAAGGGCACTGAAGCTTTCTTT.

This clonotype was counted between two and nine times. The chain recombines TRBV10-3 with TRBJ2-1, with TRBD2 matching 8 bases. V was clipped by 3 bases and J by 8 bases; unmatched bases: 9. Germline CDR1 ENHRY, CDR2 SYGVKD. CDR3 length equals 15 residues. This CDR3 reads CAISDDSGTLDEQFF. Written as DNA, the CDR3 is TGTGCCATCAGTGATGATAGCGGGACCTTGGATGAGCAGTTCTTC.

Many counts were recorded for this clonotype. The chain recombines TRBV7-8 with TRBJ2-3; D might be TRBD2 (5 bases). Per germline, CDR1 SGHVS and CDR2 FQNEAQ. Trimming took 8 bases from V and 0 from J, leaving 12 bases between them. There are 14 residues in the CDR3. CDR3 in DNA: TGTGCCAGCGGGCCGGGGATTAGCACAGATACGCAGTATTTT. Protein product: CASGPGISTDTQYF.

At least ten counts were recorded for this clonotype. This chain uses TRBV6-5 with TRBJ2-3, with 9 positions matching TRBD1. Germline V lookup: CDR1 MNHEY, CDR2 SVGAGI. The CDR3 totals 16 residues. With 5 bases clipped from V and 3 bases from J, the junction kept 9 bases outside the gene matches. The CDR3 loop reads CASSIIPGQGTDTQYF. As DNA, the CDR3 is TGTGCCAGCAGTATCATACCGGGACAGGGTACAGATACGCAGTATTTT.

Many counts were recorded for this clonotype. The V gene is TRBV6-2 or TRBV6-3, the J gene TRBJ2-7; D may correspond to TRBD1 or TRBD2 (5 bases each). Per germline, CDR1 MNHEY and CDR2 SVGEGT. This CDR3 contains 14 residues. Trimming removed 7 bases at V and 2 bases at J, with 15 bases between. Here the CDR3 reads CASTHLMGAYEQYF. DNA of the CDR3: TGTGCCAGCACCCATCTCATGGGGGCCTACGAGCAGTACTTC.

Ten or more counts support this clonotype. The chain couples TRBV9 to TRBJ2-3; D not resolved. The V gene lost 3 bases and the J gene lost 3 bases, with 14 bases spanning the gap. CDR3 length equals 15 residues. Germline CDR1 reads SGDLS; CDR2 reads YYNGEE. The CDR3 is CASSARPSPTDTQYF. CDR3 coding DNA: TGTGCCAGCAGCGCTAGGCCGAGCCCAACAGATACGCAGTATTTT.

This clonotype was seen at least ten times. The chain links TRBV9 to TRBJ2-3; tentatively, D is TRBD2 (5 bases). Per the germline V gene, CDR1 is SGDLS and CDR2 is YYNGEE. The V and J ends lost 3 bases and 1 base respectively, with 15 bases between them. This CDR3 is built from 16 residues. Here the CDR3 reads CASSASPSTGTDTQYF. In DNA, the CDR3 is TGTGCCAGCAGCGCCTCGCCTAGCACTGGCACAGATACGCAGTATTTT.

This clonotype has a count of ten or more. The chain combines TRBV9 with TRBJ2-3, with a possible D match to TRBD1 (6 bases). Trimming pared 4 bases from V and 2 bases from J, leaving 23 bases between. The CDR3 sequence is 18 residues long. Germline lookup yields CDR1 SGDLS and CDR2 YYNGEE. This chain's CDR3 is CASSQTPIPGHATDTQYF. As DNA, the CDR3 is TGTGCCAGCAGCCAAACCCCAATCCCGGGACATGCCACAGATACGCAGTATTTT. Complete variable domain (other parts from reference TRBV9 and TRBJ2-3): DSGVTQTPKHLITATGQRVTLRCSPRSGDLSVYWYQQSLDQGLQFLIQYYNGEERAKGNILERFSAQQFPDLHSELNLSSLELGDSALYFCASSQTPIPGHATDTQYFGPGTRLTVL.

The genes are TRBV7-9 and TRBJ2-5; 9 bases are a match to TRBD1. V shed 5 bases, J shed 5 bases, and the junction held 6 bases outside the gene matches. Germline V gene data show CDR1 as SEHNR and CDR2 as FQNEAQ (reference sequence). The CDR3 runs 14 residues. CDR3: CASSLTGGAETQYF. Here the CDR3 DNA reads TGTGCCAGCAGCCTGACAGGGGGAGCGGAGACCCAGTACTTC.

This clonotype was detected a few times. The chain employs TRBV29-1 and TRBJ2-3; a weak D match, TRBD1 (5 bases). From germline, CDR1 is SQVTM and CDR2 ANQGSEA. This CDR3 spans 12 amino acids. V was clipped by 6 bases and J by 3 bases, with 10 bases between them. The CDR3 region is CSVDKGTDTQYF. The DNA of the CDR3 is TGCAGCGTAGACAAGGGGACAGATACGCAGTATTTT.

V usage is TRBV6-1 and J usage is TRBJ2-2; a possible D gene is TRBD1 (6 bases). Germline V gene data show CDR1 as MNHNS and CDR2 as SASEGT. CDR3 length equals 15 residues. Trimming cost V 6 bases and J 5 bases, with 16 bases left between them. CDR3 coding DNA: TGTGCCAGCAGACTACAGGGAGATGAGACCGGGGAGCTGTTTTTT. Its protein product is CASRLQGDETGELFF.

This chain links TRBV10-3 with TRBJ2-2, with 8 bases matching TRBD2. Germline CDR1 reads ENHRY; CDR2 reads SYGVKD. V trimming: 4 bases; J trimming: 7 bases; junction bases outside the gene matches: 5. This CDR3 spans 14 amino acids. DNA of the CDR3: TGTGCCATCAGTGGAGCGGGAGCTGGCGGGGAGCTGTTTTTT. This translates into CAISGAGAGGELFF.

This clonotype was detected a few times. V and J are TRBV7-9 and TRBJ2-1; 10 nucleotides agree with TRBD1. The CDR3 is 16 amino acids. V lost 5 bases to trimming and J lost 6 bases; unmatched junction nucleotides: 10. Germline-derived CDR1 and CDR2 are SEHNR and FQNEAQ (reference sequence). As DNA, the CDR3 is TGTGCCAGCAGCCCCCGGGACAGGGGAAATGTCAATGAGCAGTTCTTC. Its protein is CASSPRDRGNVNEQFF.

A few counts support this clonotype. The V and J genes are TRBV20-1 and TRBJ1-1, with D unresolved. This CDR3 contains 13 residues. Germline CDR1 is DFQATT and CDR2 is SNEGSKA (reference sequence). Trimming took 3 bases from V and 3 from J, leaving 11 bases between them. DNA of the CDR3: TGCAGTGCTAGTTTCTCGGGCGACACTGAAGCTTTCTTT. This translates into CSASFSGDTEAFF.

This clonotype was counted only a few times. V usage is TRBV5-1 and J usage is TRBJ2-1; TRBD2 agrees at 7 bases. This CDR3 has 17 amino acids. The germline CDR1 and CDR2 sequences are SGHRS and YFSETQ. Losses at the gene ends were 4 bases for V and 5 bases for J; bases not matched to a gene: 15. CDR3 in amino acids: CASSPRGSGSRDNEQFF. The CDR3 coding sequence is TGCGCCAGCAGCCCCCGGGGTAGCGGGTCACGGGACAATGAGCAGTTCTTC.

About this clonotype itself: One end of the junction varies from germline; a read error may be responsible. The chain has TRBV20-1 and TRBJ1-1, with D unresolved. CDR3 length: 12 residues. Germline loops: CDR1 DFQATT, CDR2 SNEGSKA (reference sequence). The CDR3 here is CSATQTNSEAFF. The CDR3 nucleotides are TGCAGTGCTACACAGACGAACTCTGAAGCTTTCTTT.

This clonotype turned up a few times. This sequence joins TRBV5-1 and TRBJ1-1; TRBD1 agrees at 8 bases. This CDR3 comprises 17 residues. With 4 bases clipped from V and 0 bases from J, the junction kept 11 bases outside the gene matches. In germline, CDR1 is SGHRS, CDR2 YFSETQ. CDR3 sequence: CASSPRADRVMNTEAFF. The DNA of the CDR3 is TGCGCCAGCAGCCCGAGGGCGGACAGGGTTATGAACACTGAAGCTTTCTTT. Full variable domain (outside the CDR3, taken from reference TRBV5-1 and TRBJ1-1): KAGVTQTPRYLIKTRGQQVTLSCSPISGHRSVSWYQQTPGQGLQFLFEYFSETQRNKGNFPGRFSGRQFSNSRSEMNVSTLELGDSALYLCASSPRADRVMNTEAFFGQGTRLTVV.

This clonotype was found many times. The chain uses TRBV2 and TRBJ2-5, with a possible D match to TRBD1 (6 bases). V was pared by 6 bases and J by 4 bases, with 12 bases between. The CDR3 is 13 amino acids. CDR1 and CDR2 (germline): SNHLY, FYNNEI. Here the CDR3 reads CASRARRGETQYF. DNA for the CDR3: TGTGCCAGCAGAGCTCGCAGGGGAGAGACCCAGTACTTC. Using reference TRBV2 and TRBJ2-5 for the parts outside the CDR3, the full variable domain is EPEVTQTPSHQVTQMGQEVILRCVPISNHLYFYWYRQILGQKVEFLVSFYNNEISEKSEIFDDQFSVERPDGSNFTLKIRSTKLEDSAMYFCASRARRGETQYFGPGTRLLVL.